Detailed here is one T cell receptor beta chain. The data originate from a study of shared clonotypes between healthy human individuals. CDR3 length: 13 residues. The germline gives CDR1 SQVTM, CDR2 ANQGSEA. Trimming removed 4 bases at V and 2 bases at J, with 10 bases between. Assay used: immunoSEQ multiplex PCR; TCRdb lists only in-frame clones, some missing. Of just over 2,000,000 clones in the sample, 95% were seen once. The healthy adult donors were HIV-negative and reported no recent acute infections or vaccinations. Only Caucasian adults living in Nashville, Tennessee made up the donor group. The source material was naive CD4+ T cells sorted from blood. Subset given: CD45RA+ positively selected. This receptor was obtained from a man in his late teens or twenties in good health. The chain recombines TRBV29-1 with TRBJ2-3; unclear D gene. The CDR3 DNA follows: TGCAGCGTTGCCGGGCAGTACACAGATACGCAGTATTTT. This gives the protein CSVAGQYTDTQYF.